This TCR beta chain was sequenced in a study of cytomegalovirus exposure and HLA in healthy donors (dated by TCRdb to about 2017). The study in broad terms: According to an earlier analysis of 587 of the donors, some 180 million T cells yielded 90 million to 130 million unique TCR beta sequences and 276 Gb of sequence data. To predict cytomegalovirus infection status, the study brought together high-throughput TCR immunosequencing, statistical association of individual TCRs with disease status, and machine learning. An early release covering 500 to 750 HLA-typed donors comprised 250 to 350 gigabases of sequencing data and around 80 million unique TCR sequences. In a later genetic analysis, genome-wide SNP genotypes for about three fifths of the roughly 670 donors were used, and that subset was treated as a discovery cohort. HLA typing included class I and class II loci at four-digit resolution. The aim of the study was to test whether cataloging public T cell receptors could identify signatures of past pathogen exposure. In addition to the first cohort of 666 subjects, a separate validation cohort of under 150 different subjects was used. The number of typed donors differed by locus: about 620-630 for A, B, C, DRB1 and DQB1; 500 to 550 for DQA1; approximately 600 for DPA1; and approximately 450 for DPB1. All discovery cohort repertoires had been generated using a single sequencing platform. To study patterns of TCR occurrence, a later analysis re-analyzed previously published TCR beta repertoires from 500 to 850 donors and added high-resolution HLA genotyping. Rather than drawing on any new phenotypic data, the later analysis identified candidate immune exposures from TCR beta sequences and the way those sequences occurred across donors. Donor age, sex, ethnicity and CMV serostatus were collected together with the repertoire data. Because of strong linkage in the cohort, four to six DR-DQ haplotypes were treated as single units for association and clustering. The study profiled the T cell repertoires of about 640 subjects by immunosequencing and related them to cytomegalovirus serostatus. Among around 400 genotyped donors of the cohort, an average of about 220,000 unique TCR beta nucleotide sequences was sequenced per donor, of which 15% to 20% were non-productive. The genetic ancestry cluster associated with self-reported Caucasian donors included over 65% of the roughly 380 genotyped donors. An earlier analysis of approximately 580 of the donors used high-throughput TCR beta sequencing to judge whether each TCR beta V gene segment behaved as functional or pseudogenic. Beyond this particular receptor, the publication reports: The authors suggested that the approach could potentially be generalized to other disease states and immunological phenotypes. Immune exposure information for the cohort was limited to CMV serostatus. A later analysis found that TCR association rates varied across HLA loci, with DRB1 alleles showing the most associated TCRs and HLA-C alleles the fewest. The study listed over 150 TCR beta chains as associated with cytomegalovirus. In this cohort, only TCR beta chains were sequenced, and detectable features were limited by the absence of alpha or paired-chain data. Because HLA typing was missing for some donors at each locus, association tests included only the typed subset. At a false discovery rate of 0.05, a later analysis linked around 15,000 TCR beta sequences to specific HLA alleles. The presence/absence analyses assumed that sequencing depth was roughly uniform across donors, and that assumption may not be true. The sequencing pipeline was judged likely to have produced a cluster of highly shared sequence variants as a technical artifact. In vitro tests confirmed that a few of the cytomegalovirus-associated TCR beta chains recognize cytomegalovirus antigens. In a later analysis, HLA-associated TCR beta chains showed more clonal expansion and lower generation probabilities than non-associated chains that were equally common. A later genetic analysis associated a missense DCLRE1C variant with V-gene and J-gene trimming of TCR beta chains, and an independent cohort replicated the association. Some IMGT-functional V segments, including TRBV6-2 and TRBV6-3, could not be distinguished by the 87-base-pair reads and were therefore excluded. Linkage disequilibrium might explain the correlated functional status among segregating V segments, but an unknown experimental factor could not be excluded. In a later analysis, several top co-occurrence clusters were reported to appear linked to parvovirus B19, influenza, CMV and Epstein-Barr virus. The earlier analysis of some 540 of the donors excluded roughly 17 rarely observed V segments, including chromosome 9 orphons, because counts were too low. Most TCR sequences were observed very rarely across donors, whereas some public TCRs were present in many individuals. Compared with the 666-donor mean, donors in an Asian-associated ancestry cluster had fewer N-insertions in productive TCRs, according to a later genetic analysis. The classifier was reported to diagnose cytomegalovirus status with high specificity and sensitivity in both the original cohort and the validation cohort. In an earlier analysis of about 540 of the donors, most TCR beta V segments were observed in productive rearrangements about 90% or about 30% of the time, broadly matching IMGT annotations. A further reported finding was that TCR beta sequences accurately predicted the HLA-A and HLA-B alleles for most subjects in the first cohort. According to a later analysis, most CMV-associated TCR beta chains appeared to be HLA-restricted, and the HLA associations seemed to be driven largely by CMV exposure. Strong co-occurrence of HLA alleles, especially DR and DQ, made assigning TCR associations to individual alleles difficult.

Library method: the immunoSEQ multiplex PCR assay. For the multiplex PCR, a mixture combining 60 forward primers for TCR Vbeta segments and 13 reverse primers for TCR Jbeta segments was used. The CDR3 region of rearranged TCR beta genes was amplified from genomic DNA with a multiplex PCR assay. The amplified TCR beta libraries were sequenced on the Illumina HiSeq System as 87-base-pair reads. For the original study's pipeline: A later analysis counted about 80 million unique TCR beta chains across the roughly 700 repertoires, and around 9.9 million of these chains were shared by at least two donors. Raw reads were error-corrected and collapsed into unique sequences by a nearest-neighbor algorithm in which closely related sequences were merged to remove PCR and sequencing errors. To assign V, D and J gene segments, CDR3 sequences were aligned to IMGT reference sequences. For a sequence to be retained, a match of at least six nucleotides to both a V gene segment and a J gene segment was required. A rearrangement was called productive if the CDR3 had no stop codons and remained in frame with V and J, and every other rearrangement was called non-productive. Following IMGT convention, CDR3 was defined as the stretch from the second conserved V-encoded cysteine to the conserved J-encoded phenylalanine. In an earlier analysis of 587 of the donors, sequences lacking an unambiguous match to a single V gene segment were excluded. In an earlier analysis of 587 of the donors, V segments were called functional above 56.7% productive rearrangements and were called segregating when the between-donor standard deviation exceeded 5%. To diagnose cytomegalovirus status from the catalog of TCR beta chain sequences, a statistical classification framework was built. A later analysis assigned V and J genes by comparing TCR nucleotide sequences with IMGT/GENE-DB human TR gene sequences. A later analysis assigned CDR3 sequences and most-parsimonious VDJ recombination scenarios with the TCRdist pipeline. In a later analysis, every TCR beta chain was defined by the combination of its CDR3 amino acid sequence and its V-gene family, and reads without a unique V-gene family were dropped. As a way to deal with suspected cross-contamination and a sequencing artifact, a later analysis dropped under 600 nucleotide sequences that were highly shared and had low generation probability. For each public chain, a later analysis derived a clonal expansion index from normalized ranks of inferred template counts within each repertoire. A later analysis computed generation probabilities with a VDJ recombination model fitted to out-of-frame rearrangements, and checked the results against IGoR. Hypergeometric tests were used in a later analysis to score TCR-TCR, TCR-HLA and TCR-CMV co-occurrence, with a repertoire-size bias correction applied to the TCR pairs. False discovery rates were estimated in a later analysis by permuting HLA or CMV assignments 20 times. In a later analysis, co-occurring TCRs were grouped using DBSCAN, and TCRdist sequence similarity was added for clustering within HLA-allele-positive subsets. For co-occurrence clustering, repertoires with fewer than 30,000 or more than 120,000 public chains were excluded, along with five or six repertoires with anomalous nucleotide sharing. TCRdb re-hosts the immuneACCESS table, in-frame sequences only. Its copies lack some clones; in the studies checked, an unresolved V gene accounts for under half of them, and the cause for the rest is not known. V and J calls and clone size come straight from that table; D and trimming were deduced from the DNA. This sample gives approximately 70,000 clones in total; approximately 78% of them show up just once. 2.5% to 3% of the sample lies in the top ten.

Of note for this clone: The specificity of this receptor is unknown. Base quality data are lacking; no much larger clone is found one base away.

Counted from cysteine to phenylalanine, this CDR3 has 15 amino acids. Only the CDR3 DNA stays, 45 bases, in frame from base 1. Ends trimmed: V by 4 bases, J by 2 bases; bases unmatched to a gene: 8. For CDR1 and CDR2, the germline V gene (reference sequence) lists SGHNT and YYREEE. The cohort comprised hundreds of healthy bone marrow donors. At the time of sampling, all cohort members were nominally healthy, though unrecorded immune exposures were likely present. The donor tested CMV seronegative and was one of the 352 seronegative cohort members. A peripheral blood sample was collected from each donor, and TCR beta sequencing was performed on peripheral blood mononuclear cells. The Qiagen DNeasy Blood Extraction Kit was used to extract genomic DNA from the blood cell samples.

This TCR derives from a woman aged 25-40 years in good health and CMV-seronegative. Recombination linked TRBV5-4 to TRBJ2-7, with 8 bases in between that match TRBD2. The sample was PBMCs. The CDR3 sequence is CASSRPGGGTYEQYF. The DNA sequence reads TGTGCCAGCAGCCGACCCGGGGGGGGCACCTACGAGCAGTACTTC.